The present T cell receptor beta chain was sequenced within a study of tumor-infiltrating lymphocytes in primary liver carcinoma. Study as a whole: All patients had surgically resected primary liver carcinoma. The cohort included men and women aged 30 to 69 years. Sample yields of productive TCRbeta reads, ranging from roughly 3.65 to 7.13 million, were similar across tissue types.

From about 0.45 ug total RNA, TCR beta cDNA was generated with a primer in the constant region. Three-round nested multiplex PCR performed with slightly modified ARM-PCR produced the TCR beta libraries. TRBV1-TRBV30 forward and Cbeta reverse primers drove the first two approximately 11-cycle rounds. TCRdb reanalysed the multiplex PCR reads using MiXCR and keeps one entry per CDR3 protein. The sample consists of about 310,000 distinct CDR3 sequences, 65% of them appearing once. Germline DNA was also extracted, and blood RNA was taken from unsorted whole blood. V lost 1 base, J lost 5 bases, and 10 bases lay in between. CDR1 is MNHNS and CDR2 is SASEGT in the germline V gene. The CDR3 consists of 14 residues. Study-level findings and limits: Relative to blood, tumors carried a significantly larger fraction of the repertoire in their top 250 clones (p = 0.039).

For this clonotype: Its antigen is as yet unknown. Since a much larger clone is just one base distant, this may be a read error.

The TCR originated in a middle-aged man with primary liver carcinoma and hepatitis B virus infection. The sample was peripheral blood. The chain has TRBV6-1 and TRBJ2-3; possible D gene TRBD2, 6 bases. The CDR3 nucleotides are TGTGCCAGCAGTGAAGTGGGGGGTCGAGATACGCAGTATTTT. It yields the protein CASSEVGGRDTQYF.